The source of this TCR beta chain is a study of control samples from healthy donors and cancer patients. Germline V gives CDR1 SGHVS, CDR2 FNYEAQ. The CDR3 contains 15 residues. V lost 1 base, J lost 3 bases, and 5 bases stayed unmatched. The method was immunoSEQ multiplex PCR; TCRdb's version includes in-frame clones alone and lacks a portion of them. The table records more than 65,000 clones, 75% to 85% of them present only once. The receptor comes from a man in his 60s in good health. Input material: blood. The gene calls are TRBV7-6 and TRBJ2-7; 8 nucleotides line up with TRBD1. The CDR3 bases are TGTGCCAGCAGCTTAGAGGGACAGGCTAACTACGAGCAGTACTTC. It yields the protein CASSLEGQANYEQYF. The full variable domain, its missing parts supplied by reference TRBV7-6 and TRBJ2-7, is GAGVSQSPRYKVTKRGQDVALRCDPISGHVSLYWYRQALGQGPEFLTYFNYEAQQDKSGLPNDRFSAERPEGSISTLTIQRTEQRDSAMYRCASSLEGQANYEQYFGPGTRLTVT.